This T cell receptor (beta chain) was identified during a study of monozygotic twins with inflammatory bowel disease. Germline CDR1 MGHRA, CDR2 YSYEKL. There are 18 residues in the CDR3. Notes on the study in general: Those with IBD had lower TCRbeta diversity (inverse Simpson) than their healthy co-twins did.

Points on this clonotype: Its antigen is undetermined.

Researchers ran eight separate cDNA reactions for each sample. Reanalyzing the 5' RACE reads, TCRdb keeps one entry per CDR3 protein, without DNA. This sample contains approximately 85,000 distinct CDR3 sequences. Sequencing was performed on blood. The gene calls are TRBV4-1 and TRBJ2-5; the D call of TRBD2 rests on TCRdb alone, since no DNA is present to check it. The TCR comes from a human donor with ulcerative colitis or Crohn's disease, or a healthy co-twin of an affected twin (not recorded which). CDR3 residues: CASSQFPGGLAGDETQYF.